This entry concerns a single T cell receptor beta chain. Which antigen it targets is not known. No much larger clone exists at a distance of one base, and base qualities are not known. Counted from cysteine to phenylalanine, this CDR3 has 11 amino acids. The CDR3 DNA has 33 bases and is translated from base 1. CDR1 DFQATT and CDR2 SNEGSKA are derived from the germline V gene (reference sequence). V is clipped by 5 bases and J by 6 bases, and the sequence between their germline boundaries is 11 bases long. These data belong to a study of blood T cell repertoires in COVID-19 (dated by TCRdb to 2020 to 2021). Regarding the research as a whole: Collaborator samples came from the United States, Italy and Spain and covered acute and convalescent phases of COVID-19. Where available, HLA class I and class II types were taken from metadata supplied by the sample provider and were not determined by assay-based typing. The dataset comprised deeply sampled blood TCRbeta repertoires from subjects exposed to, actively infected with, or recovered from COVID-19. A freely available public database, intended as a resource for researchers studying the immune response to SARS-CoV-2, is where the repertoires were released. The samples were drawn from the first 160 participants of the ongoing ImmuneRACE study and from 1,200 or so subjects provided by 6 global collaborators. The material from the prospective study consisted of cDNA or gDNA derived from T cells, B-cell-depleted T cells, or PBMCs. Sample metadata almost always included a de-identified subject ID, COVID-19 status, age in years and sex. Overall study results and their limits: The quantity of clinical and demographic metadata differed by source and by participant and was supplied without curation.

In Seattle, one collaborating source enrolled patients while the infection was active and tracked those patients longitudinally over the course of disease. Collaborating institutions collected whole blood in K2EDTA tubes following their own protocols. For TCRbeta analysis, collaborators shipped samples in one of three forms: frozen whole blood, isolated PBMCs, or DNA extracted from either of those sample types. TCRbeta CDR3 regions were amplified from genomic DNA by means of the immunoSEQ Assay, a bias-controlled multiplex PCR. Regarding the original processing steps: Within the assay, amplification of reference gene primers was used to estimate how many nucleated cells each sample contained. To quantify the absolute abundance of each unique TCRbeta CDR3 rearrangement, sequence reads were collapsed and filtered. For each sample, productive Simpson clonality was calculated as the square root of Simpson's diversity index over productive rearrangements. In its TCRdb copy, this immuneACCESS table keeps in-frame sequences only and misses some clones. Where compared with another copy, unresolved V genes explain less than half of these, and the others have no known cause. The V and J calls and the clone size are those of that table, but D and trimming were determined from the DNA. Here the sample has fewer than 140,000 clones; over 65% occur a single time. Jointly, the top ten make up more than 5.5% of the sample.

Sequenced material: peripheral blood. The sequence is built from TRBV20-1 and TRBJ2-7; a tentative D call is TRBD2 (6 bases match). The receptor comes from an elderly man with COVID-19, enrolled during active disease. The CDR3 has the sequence CSAWGVGEQYF. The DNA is TGCAGTGCTTGGGGGGTAGGCGAGCAGTACTTC.